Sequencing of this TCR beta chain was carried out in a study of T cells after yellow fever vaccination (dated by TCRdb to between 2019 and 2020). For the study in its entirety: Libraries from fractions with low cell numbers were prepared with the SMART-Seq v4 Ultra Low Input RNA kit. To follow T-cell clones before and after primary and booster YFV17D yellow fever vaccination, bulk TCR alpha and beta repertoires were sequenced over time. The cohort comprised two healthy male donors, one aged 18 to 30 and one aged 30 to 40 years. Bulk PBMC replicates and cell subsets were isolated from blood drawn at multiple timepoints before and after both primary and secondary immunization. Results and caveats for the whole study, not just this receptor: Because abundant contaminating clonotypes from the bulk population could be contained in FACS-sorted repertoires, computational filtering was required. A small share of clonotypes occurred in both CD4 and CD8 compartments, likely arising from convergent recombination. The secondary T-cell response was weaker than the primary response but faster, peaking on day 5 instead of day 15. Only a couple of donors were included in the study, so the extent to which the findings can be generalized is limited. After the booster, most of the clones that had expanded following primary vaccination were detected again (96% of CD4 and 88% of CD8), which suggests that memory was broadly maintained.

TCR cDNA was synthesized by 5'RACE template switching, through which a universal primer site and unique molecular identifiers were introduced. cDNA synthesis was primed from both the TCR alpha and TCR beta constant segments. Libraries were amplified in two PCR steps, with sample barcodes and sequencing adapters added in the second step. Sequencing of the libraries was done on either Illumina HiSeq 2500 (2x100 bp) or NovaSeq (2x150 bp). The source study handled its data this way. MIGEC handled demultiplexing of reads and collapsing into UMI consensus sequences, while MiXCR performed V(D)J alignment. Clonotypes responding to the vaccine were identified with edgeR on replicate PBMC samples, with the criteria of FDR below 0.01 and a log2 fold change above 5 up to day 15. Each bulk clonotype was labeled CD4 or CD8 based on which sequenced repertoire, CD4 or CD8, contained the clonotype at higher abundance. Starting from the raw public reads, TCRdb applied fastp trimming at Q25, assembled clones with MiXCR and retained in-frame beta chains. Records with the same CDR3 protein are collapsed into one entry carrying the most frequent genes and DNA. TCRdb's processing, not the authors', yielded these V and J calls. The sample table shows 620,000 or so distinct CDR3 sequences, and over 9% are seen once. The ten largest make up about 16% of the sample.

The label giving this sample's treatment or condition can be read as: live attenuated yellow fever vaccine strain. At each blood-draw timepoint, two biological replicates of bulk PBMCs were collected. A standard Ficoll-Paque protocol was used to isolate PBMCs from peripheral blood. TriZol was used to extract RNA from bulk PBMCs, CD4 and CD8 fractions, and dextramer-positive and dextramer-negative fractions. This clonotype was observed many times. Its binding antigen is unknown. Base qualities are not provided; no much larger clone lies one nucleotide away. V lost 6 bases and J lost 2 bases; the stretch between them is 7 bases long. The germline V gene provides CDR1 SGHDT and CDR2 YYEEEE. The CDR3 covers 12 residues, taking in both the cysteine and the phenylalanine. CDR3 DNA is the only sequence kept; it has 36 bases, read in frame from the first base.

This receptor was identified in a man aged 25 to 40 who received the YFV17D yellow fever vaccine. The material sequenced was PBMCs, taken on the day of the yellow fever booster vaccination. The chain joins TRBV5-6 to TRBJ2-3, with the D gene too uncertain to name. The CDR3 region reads CASNTITDTQYF. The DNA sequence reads TGTGCCAGCAACACAATCACAGATACGCAGTATTTT.